This T cell receptor (beta chain) was obtained from a study of shared clonotypes between healthy human individuals. For unsorted samples, genomic DNA was extracted from about 90 million PBMCs. Repertoires were generated with immunoSEQ multiplex PCR, while TCRdb's copy carries only in-frame clones and drops some. Of 450,000 to 500,000 clones in the sample, around 79% were seen once. The CDR3 has 13 amino acids. V was cut by 4 bases and J by 0 bases, with 6 bases left in between. Germline lookup yields CDR1 SGHTA and CDR2 FQGTGA. Sequenced sample: PBMCs. This rearrangement joins TRBV7-3 to TRBJ1-1; D is ambiguous. This TCR came from a woman aged 40 to 55 in good health. Some clones in this sample may be carry-over from other donors' samples. CDR3 coding DNA: TGTGCCAGCAGCTGGAGCATGAACACTGAAGCTTTCTTT. Protein sequence: CASSWSMNTEAFF.